This TCR beta chain was identified in a study of CXCR3-negative and CXCR3-positive naive CD8 T cells. Notes on the study in general: The TRB CDR3s that CXCR3-positive naive cells carried were more hydrophobic than those of CXCR3-negative naive cells. TCR interaction strength was inferred from TRB CDR3 physicochemistry, as CD5 matched across naive subsets. Comparison of naive CXCR3-negative and CXCR3-positive cells revealed similar TRBV-TRBJ usage, while memory cells differed.

UMI-tagged TRB cDNA libraries were built via 5' RACE. No DNA is given; TCRdb re-called the 5' RACE reads and lists each CDR3 protein once. The sample yields around 120,000 distinct CDR3 sequences, of which the top ten take up roughly 0.59%. Of note for this clonotype: Its antigen remains unknown.

The specimen sequenced was naive CXCR3+ CD8+ T cells from blood. As to subset: CD45RO-CCR7+CD27+CD95- naive CD8+ T cells expressing CXCR3 (TNR3+). This TCR came from a human donor in good health. Some clones in this sample may be carry-over from other donors' samples.

The CDR3 protein is CSARAGGSQPQHF. The chain employs TRBV29-1 and TRBJ1-5; TCRdb calls TRBD1, which cannot be checked without DNA. The germline V gene encodes CDR1 SQVTM and CDR2 ANQGSEA. The CDR3 is made up of 13 amino acids.